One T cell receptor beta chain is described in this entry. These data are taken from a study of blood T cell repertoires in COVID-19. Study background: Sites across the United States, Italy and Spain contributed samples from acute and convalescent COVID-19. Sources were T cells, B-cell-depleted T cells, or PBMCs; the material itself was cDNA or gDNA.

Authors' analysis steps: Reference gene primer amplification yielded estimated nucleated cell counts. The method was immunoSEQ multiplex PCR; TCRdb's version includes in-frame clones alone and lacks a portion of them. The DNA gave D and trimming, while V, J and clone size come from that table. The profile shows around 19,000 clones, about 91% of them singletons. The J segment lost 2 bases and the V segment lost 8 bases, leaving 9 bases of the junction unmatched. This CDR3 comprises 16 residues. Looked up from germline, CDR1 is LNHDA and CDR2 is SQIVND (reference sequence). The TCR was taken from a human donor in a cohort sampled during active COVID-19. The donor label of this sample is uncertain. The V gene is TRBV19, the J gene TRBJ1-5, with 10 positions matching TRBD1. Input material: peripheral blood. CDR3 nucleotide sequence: TGTGCCAGTGCAGAGACCGGACAGGGGGGCAATCAGCCCCAGCATTTT. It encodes CASAETGQGGNQPQHF.